This T cell receptor (beta chain) originates from a study of blood T cell repertoires in COVID-19. This CDR3 contains 17 residues. Some clones are missing from TCRdb's copy, which holds only in-frame ones; the method was immunoSEQ multiplex PCR. Here the sample spans roughly 130,000 clones, 65% to 85% being singletons. The J gene is TRBJ2-7, the V gene TRBV21-1; the tabulated D call, TRBD1, remains unverified against the DNA. TRBV21-1 is an annotated pseudogene. Sequences were obtained from peripheral blood. This receptor was obtained from a woman between 65 and 79 years old with acute or convalescent COVID-19. This CDR3 is CASSKVVRRRGRGEQYF. The CDR3 DNA reads as TGTGCCAGCAGCAAAGTGGTAAGGCGCAGGGGGCGCGGCGAGCAGTACTTC.